This T cell receptor beta chain appears in the sequencing data of a study of T cells in Graves' hyperthyroidism and ophthalmopathy. Not enrolled were patients with uncontrolled infection, other autoimmune disease, pregnancy or lactation. The CDR3 extends over 15 amino acids. CDR1 KGHDR and CDR2 SFDVKD come from the germline V gene. After removal of 4 bases from V and 4 bases from J, the junction contained 7 bases not matched to a gene. Whole-study results and caveats: Blood shared most expanded thyroid clonotypes above 0.001. Classification by a 13 V-J model distinguished ophthalmopathy from stable hyperthyroidism.

Notes on this clonotype: Its antigen is currently unknown.

RNA transcripts gave rise to amplified TCR beta CDR3 regions. A set of HTBI primers served as the primers for a first-round RT-PCR of the TCR CDR3. TCRdb re-called the multiplex PCR reads with MiXCR, one entry per CDR3 protein. The sample lists more than 550,000 distinct CDR3 sequences, less than 45% occurring once. The chain couples TRBV24-1 to TRBJ2-5, with 8 bases fitting TRBD2. The receptor comes from an adult man with Graves' disease, either hyperthyroidism or ophthalmopathy (not recorded which). The sample was peripheral blood or thyroid tissue (not recorded which). The CDR3 bases are TGTGCCACCAGTGAAGAGGACGGGAGGGTAGAGACCCAGTACTTC. The encoded protein is CATSEEDGRVETQYF.